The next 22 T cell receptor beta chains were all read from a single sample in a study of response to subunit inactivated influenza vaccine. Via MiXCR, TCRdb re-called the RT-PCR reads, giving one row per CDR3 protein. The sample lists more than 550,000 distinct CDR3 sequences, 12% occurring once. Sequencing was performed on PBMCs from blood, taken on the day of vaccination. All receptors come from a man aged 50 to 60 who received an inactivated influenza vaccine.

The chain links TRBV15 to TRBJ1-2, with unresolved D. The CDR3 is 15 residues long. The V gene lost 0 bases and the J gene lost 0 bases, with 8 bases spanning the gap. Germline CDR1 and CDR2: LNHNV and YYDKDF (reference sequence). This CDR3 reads CATSRDWQSNYGYTF. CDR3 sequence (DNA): TGTGCCACCAGCAGAGATTGGCAATCTAACTATGGCTACACCTTC.

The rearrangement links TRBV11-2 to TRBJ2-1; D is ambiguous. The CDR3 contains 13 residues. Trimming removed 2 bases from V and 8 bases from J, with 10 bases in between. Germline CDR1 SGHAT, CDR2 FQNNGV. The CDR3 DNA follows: TGTGCCAGCAGCTTACCTTCAGTTGATGAGCAGTTCTTC. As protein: CASSLPSVDEQFF.

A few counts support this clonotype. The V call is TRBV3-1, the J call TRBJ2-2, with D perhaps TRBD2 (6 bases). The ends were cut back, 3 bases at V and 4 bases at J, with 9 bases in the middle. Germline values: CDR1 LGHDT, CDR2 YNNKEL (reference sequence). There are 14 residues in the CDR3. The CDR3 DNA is TGTGCCAGCAGCCACAGGGACTCCACCGGGGAGCTGTTTTTT. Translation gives CASSHRDSTGELFF. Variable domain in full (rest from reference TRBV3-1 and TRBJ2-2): DTAVSQTPKYLVTQMGNDKSIKCEQNLGHDTMYWYKQDSKKFLKIMFSYNNKELIINETVPNRFSPKSPDKAHLNLHINSLELGDSAVYFCASSHRDSTGELFFGEGSRLTVL.

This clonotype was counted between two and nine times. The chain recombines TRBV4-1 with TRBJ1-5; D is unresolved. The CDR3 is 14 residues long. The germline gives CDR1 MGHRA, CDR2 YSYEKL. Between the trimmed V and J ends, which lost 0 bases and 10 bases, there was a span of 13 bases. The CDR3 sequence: CASSQERSIRPQHF. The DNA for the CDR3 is TGCGCCAGCAGCCAAGAACGGTCGATACGCCCCCAGCATTTT.

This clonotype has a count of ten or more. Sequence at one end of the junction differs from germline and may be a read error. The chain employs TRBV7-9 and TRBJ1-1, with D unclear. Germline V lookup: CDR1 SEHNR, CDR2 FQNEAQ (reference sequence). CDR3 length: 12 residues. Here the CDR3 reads CASSLGGSEAFF. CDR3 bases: TGTGCCAGCAGTTTAGGCGGGTCTGAAGCTTTCTTT.

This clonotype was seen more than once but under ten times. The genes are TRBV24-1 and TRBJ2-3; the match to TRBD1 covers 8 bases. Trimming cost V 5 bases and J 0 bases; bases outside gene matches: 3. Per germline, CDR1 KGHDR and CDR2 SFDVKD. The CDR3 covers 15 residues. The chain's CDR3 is CATSVRDRSTDTQYF. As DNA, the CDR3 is TGTGCCACCAGTGTGCGGGACAGGAGCACAGATACGCAGTATTTT.

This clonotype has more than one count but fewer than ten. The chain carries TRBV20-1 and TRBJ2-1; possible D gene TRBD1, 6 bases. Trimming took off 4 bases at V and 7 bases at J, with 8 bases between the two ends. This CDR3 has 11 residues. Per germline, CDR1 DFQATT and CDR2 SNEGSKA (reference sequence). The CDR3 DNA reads TGCAGTGCTACAGGGGAGAATGAGCAGTTCTTC. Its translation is CSATGENEQFF.

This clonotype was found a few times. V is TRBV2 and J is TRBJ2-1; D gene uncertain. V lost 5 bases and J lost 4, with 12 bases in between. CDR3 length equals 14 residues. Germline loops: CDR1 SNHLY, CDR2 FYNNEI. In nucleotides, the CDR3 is TGTGCCAGCAGTCCAGATTTCCTATACAATGAGCAGTTCTTC. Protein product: CASSPDFLYNEQFF.

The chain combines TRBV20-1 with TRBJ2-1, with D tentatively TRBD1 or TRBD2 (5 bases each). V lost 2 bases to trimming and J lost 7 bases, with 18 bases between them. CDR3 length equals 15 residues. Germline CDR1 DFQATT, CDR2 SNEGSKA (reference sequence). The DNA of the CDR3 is TGCAGTGCTAGATTCCCGGGGCAGGGTTGGAATGAGCAGTTCTTC. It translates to CSARFPGQGWNEQFF.

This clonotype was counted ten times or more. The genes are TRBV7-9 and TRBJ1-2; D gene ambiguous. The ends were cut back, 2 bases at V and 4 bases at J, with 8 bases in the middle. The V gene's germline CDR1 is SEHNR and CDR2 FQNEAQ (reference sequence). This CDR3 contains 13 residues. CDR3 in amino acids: CASSLQQFYGYTF. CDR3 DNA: TGTGCCAGCAGCTTACAACAGTTCTATGGCTACACCTTC. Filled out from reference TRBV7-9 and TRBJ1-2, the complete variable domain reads DTGVSQNPRHKITKRGQNVTFRCDPISEHNRLYWYRQTLGQGPEFLTYFQNEAQLEKSRLLSDRFSAERPKGSFSTLEIQRTEQGDSAMYLCASSLQQFYGYTFGSGTRLTVV.

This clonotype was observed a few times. The CDR3 sequence: CASSGTSGAGELFF. DNA for the CDR3: TGTGCCAGCAGCGGGACTAGCGGGGCCGGGGAGCTGTTTTTT. The chain uses TRBV6-1 and TRBJ2-2; TRBD2 agrees at 13 bases. The V segment lost 6 bases and the J segment 6 bases; nucleotides outside the gene matches: 1. Germline assignment: CDR1 MNHNS and CDR2 SASEGT. There are 14 residues in the CDR3.

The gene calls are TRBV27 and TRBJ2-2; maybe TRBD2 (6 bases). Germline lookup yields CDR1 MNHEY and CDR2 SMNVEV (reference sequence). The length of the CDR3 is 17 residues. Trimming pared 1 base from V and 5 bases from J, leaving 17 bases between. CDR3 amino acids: CASSLFTGSRGTGELFF. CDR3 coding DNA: TGTGCCAGCAGTTTATTTACGGGTTCCCGGGGGACCGGGGAGCTGTTTTTT.

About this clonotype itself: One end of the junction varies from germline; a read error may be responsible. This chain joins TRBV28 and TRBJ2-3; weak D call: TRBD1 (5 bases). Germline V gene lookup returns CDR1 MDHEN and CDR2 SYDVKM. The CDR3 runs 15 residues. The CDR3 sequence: CASSPYDRKTGTQYF. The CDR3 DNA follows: TGTGCCAGCAGTCCCTACGACAGAAAAACAGGTACGCAGTATTTT.

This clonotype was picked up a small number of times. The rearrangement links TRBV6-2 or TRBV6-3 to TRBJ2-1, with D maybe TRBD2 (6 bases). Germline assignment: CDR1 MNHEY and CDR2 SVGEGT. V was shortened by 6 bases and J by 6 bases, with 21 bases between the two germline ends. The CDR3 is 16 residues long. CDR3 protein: CASRIVSGREGNEQFF. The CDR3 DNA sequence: TGTGCCAGCAGAATAGTTTCTGGGCGGGAAGGCAATGAGCAGTTCTTC.

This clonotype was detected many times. The CDR3 coding sequence is TGTGCCAGCAGTTACGGGACTAGCGGGAGGGTCTCCTACAATGAGCAGTTCTTC. It yields the protein CASSYGTSGRVSYNEQFF. The chain links TRBV6-2 or TRBV6-3 to TRBJ2-1; TRBD2 matches 16 bases. Trimming took 2 bases from V and 0 from J; bases not matched to a gene: 1. This CDR3 comprises 18 residues. CDR1 MNHEY and CDR2 SVGEGT come from the germline V gene.

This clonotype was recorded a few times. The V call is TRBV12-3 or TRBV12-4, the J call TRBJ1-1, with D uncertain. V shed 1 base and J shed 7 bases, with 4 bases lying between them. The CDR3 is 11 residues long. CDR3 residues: CASSLDREAFF. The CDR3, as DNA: TGTGCCAGCAGTTTAGACCGTGAAGCTTTCTTT.

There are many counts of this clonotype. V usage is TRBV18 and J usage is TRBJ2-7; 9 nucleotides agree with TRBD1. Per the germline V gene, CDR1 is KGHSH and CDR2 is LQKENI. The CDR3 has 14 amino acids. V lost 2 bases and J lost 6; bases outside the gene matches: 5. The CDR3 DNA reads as TGTGCCAGCTCACCAGGGACAGGGATTCTCGAGCAGTACTTC. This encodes CASSPGTGILEQYF. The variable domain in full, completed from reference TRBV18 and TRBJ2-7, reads NAGVMQNPRHLVRRRGQEARLRCSPMKGHSHVYWYRQLPEEGLKFMVYLQKENIIDESGMPKERFSAEFPKEGPSILRIQQVVRGDSAAYFCASSPGTGILEQYFGPGTRLTVT.

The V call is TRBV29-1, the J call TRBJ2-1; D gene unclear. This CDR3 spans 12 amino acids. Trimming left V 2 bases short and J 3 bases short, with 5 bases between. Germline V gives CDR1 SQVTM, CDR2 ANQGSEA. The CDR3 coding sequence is TGCAGCGTTGAACCCGTCTACAATGAGCAGTTCTTC. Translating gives CSVEPVYNEQFF.

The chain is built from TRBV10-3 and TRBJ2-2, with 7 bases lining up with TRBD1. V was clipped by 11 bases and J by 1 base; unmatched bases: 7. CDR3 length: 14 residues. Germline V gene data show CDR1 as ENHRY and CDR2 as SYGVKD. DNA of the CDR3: TGTGCCTTCCGGGACAGCCAGAACACCGGGGAGCTGTTTTTT. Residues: CAFRDSQNTGELFF.

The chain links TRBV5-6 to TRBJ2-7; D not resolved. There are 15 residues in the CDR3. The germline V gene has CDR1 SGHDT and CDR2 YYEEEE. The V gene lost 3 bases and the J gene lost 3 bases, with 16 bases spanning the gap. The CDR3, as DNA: TGTGCCAGCAGCTCAGGCGGTAGATCCGTCTACGAGCAGTACTTC. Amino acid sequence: CASSSGGRSVYEQYF.

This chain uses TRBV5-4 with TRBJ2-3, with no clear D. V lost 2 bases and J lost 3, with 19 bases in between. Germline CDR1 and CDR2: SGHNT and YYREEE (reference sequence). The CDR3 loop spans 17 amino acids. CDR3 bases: TGTGCCAGCAGCTTATGGTCAGGTGCCAGAGGTACAGATACGCAGTATTTT. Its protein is CASSLWSGARGTDTQYF. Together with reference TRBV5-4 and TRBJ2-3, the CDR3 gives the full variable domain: ETGVTQSPTHLIKTRGQQVTLRCSSQSGHNTVSWYQQALGQGPQFIFQYYREEENGRGNFPPRFSGLQFPNYSSELNVNALELDDSALYLCASSLWSGARGTDTQYFGPGTRLTVL.

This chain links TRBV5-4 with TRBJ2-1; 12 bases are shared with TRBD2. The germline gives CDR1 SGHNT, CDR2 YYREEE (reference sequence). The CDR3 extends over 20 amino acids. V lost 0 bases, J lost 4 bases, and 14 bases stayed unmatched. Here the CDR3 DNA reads TGTGCCAGCAGCTTGGGGGAGACTTGGCTAGCGGGAGGGACGTACAATGAGCAGTTCTTC. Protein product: CASSLGETWLAGGTYNEQFF.